The next 25 T cell receptor beta chains were all read from a single sample in a study of blood T cells in healthy people across ages. With a J-beta primer mix and a sample-barcoded 5' primer, a second PCR ran 7 to 11 cycles. TCRdb redid the calling of the 5' RACE reads with MiXCR, one entry per CDR3 protein. The sample consists of roughly 500,000 distinct CDR3 sequences, 27% of them appearing once. The sequencing input was blood. All receptors come from a woman between 65 and 79 years old in good health.

This clonotype was detected only a few times. The genes are TRBV5-1 and TRBJ2-7; 7 bases are shared with TRBD1. From germline, CDR1 is SGHRS and CDR2 YFSETQ. The CDR3 runs 12 residues. Trimming cost V 4 bases and J 6 bases; bases outside gene matches: 4. The DNA for the CDR3 is TGCGCCAGCAGCCAAAGGGGGCTCGAGCAGTACTTC. It specifies CASSQRGLEQYF.

The DNA for the CDR3 is TGTGCCAGCAGCCAAGTTAGCACCGGAGAGACCCAGTACTTC. Its protein is CASSQVSTGETQYF. V and J are TRBV3-1 and TRBJ2-5; D remains unclear. This CDR3 has 14 amino acids. The V gene's germline CDR1 is LGHDT and CDR2 YNNKEL (reference sequence). Deletions cut 1 base from V and 4 bases from J, with 10 bases between.

The CDR3 bases are TGCGCCAGCAGCTTGATGGGACAGGGGGCGACTAATGAAAAACTGTTTTTT. Translation: CASSLMGQGATNEKLFF. The chain employs TRBV5-1 and TRBJ1-4; 12 bases agree with TRBD1. This CDR3 comprises 17 residues. Germline CDR1 is SGHRS and CDR2 is YFSETQ. The V and J ends lost 1 base and 2 bases, in that order; junction bases with no gene match: 3. Complete variable domain (other parts from reference TRBV5-1 and TRBJ1-4): KAGVTQTPRYLIKTRGQQVTLSCSPISGHRSVSWYQQTPGQGLQFLFEYFSETQRNKGNFPGRFSGRQFSNSRSEMNVSTLELGDSALYLCASSLMGQGATNEKLFFGSGTQLSVL.

This clonotype was observed a few times. At one end the junction does not follow the germline gene, possibly because of a read error. V usage is TRBV6-5 and J usage is TRBJ2-5; the D is unclear. The DNA end favors TRBJ2-7, so the J call may be wrong. The CDR3 spans 11 residues. Germline values: CDR1 MNHEY, CDR2 SVGAGI. The chain's CDR3 is CAGSYGYEQYF. CDR3 nucleotides: TGTGCCGGCAGTTACGGTTACGAGCAGTACTTC.

Of note for this clonotype: A junction end diverges from the germline sequence, so it may reflect a read error. The rearrangement uses TRBV5-1 and TRBJ2-3; 9 positions match TRBD1. The CDR3 has 16 residues. The germline V gene encodes CDR1 SGHRS and CDR2 YFSETQ. The CDR3 nucleotides read TGCGCCAGCAGCTTTAGGACAGGGGCAAACACAGATGCGCAGTATTTT. It yields the protein CASSFRTGANTDAQYF.

This clonotype was counted a few times. Without the conserved terminal phenylalanine or tryptophan, this CDR3 likely stems from a read error. The chain joins TRBV29-1 to TRBJ1-1; 7 positions agree with TRBD1. The CDR3 covers 13 residues. CDR1 and CDR2 (germline): SQVTM, ANQGSEA. V lost 4 bases, J lost 1 base, and 3 bases stayed unmatched. The CDR3 DNA reads TGCAGCGTTGGGGACAGATGGAACACTGAAGCTTTCCTT. Its protein is CSVGDRWNTEAFL.

V and J are TRBV15 and TRBJ1-1, with a weak D call TRBD1 (6 bases). The CDR3 runs 15 residues. Germline V gene lookup returns CDR1 LNHNV and CDR2 YYDKDF (reference sequence). Trimming pared 3 bases from V and 6 bases from J, leaving 17 bases between. The CDR3 sequence is CATSRDTGMGAEAFF. In DNA, the CDR3 is TGTGCCACCAGCAGGGATACAGGGATGGGAGCTGAAGCTTTCTTT.

This sequence joins TRBV20-1 and TRBJ2-5; 8 bases match TRBD1. CDR1 is DFQATT, CDR2 SNEGSKA, per germline (reference sequence). Losses at the gene ends were 5 bases for V and 2 bases for J; bases not matched to a gene: 4. This CDR3 contains 13 residues. This chain's CDR3 is CSAGQGYQETQYF. The CDR3 bases are TGCAGTGCTGGACAGGGCTATCAAGAGACCCAGTACTTC.

The chain employs TRBV30 and TRBJ2-1, with 14 positions matching TRBD2. CDR3 length equals 14 residues. CDR1 GTSNPN and CDR2 SVGIG come from the germline V gene (reference sequence). V lost 5 bases and J lost 7; bases outside the gene matches: 4. CDR3 nucleotides: TGTGCCTGGGATGGACTAGCGGGGGGTAATGAGCAGTTCTTC. It specifies CAWDGLAGGNEQFF. The full variable domain, completed using reference TRBV30 and TRBJ2-1, is SQTIHQWPATLVQPVGSPLSLECTVEGTSNPNLYWYRQAAGRGLQLLFYSVGIGQISSEVPQNLSASRPQDRQFILSSKKLLLSDSGFYLCAWDGLAGGNEQFFGPGTRLTVL.

This clonotype occurred a few times. V and J are TRBV2 and TRBJ2-5; D unclear. CDR1 is SNHLY and CDR2 is FYNNEI in the germline V gene. V was clipped by 8 bases and J by 2 bases, with 9 bases between them. The CDR3 totals 12 residues. CDR3 bases: TGTGCCAGCGGTAGCAGTCAAGAGACCCAGTACTTC. As protein: CASGSSQETQYF. Complete variable domain (other parts from reference TRBV2 and TRBJ2-5): EPEVTQTPSHQVTQMGQEVILRCVPISNHLYFYWYRQILGQKVEFLVSFYNNEISEKSEIFDDQFSVERPDGSNFTLKIRSTKLEDSAMYFCASGSSQETQYFGPGTRLLVL.

A remark on this clonotype: A read error may produce the germline difference seen at one junction end. The genes are TRBV10-3 and TRBJ2-3, with 9 positions matching TRBD2. The CDR3 sequence is 15 residues long. CDR1 and CDR2 (germline): ENHRY, SYGVKD. The CDR3 nucleotides are TGTGCCATCAGTGAGTCTGCGGGGGGGCTAGACGAGCAGTACTTT. Residues: CAISESAGGLDEQYF.

Regarding this clonotype: The junction differs from germline at one of its ends, possibly a read error. The chain employs TRBV12-3 or TRBV12-4 and TRBJ1-2, with D unclear. The CDR3 totals 13 residues. CDR3 coding DNA: TGTGCCGGCAGTTTAGAGGCTAGCTATGGCTACACCTTC. Its translation is CAGSLEASYGYTF.

The chain combines TRBV5-1 with TRBJ2-1; D not certain. The V end lost 3 bases, the J end lost 10 bases, and 8 bases lay between the germline ends. The germline V gene has CDR1 SGHRS and CDR2 YFSETQ. The CDR3 runs to 11 residues. CDR3 DNA: TGCGCCAGCAGCTCAGGCATCGAGCAGTTCTTC. This codes for CASSSGIEQFF.

The chain recombines TRBV7-2 with TRBJ2-7; D may be TRBD2 (5 bases). Germline CDR1 SGHTA, CDR2 FQGNSA. The ends were cut back, 3 bases at V and 5 bases at J, with 17 bases in the middle. This CDR3 comprises 15 residues. Here the CDR3 DNA reads TGTGCCAGCAGCTTCCGAGCTGGGAGTAGGGACGAGCAGTACTTC. It codes for CASSFRAGSRDEQYF.

This clonotype was counted many times. The V gene is TRBV7-2, the J gene TRBJ1-4; TRBD1 aligns across 7 bases. The CDR3 has 14 amino acids. Losses at the gene ends were 4 bases for V and 7 bases for J; bases not matched to a gene: 6. Looked up from germline, CDR1 is SGHTA and CDR2 is FQGNSA. The CDR3 is CASSSQGMSEKLFF. The CDR3 coding sequence is TGTGCCAGCAGCTCACAGGGGATGAGTGAAAAACTGTTTTTT. The full variable domain, rest sourced from reference TRBV7-2 and TRBJ1-4, is GAGVSQSPSNKVTEKGKDVELRCDPISGHTALYWYRQSLGQGLEFLIYFQGNSAPDKSGLPSDRFSAERTGGSVSTLTIQRTQQEDSAVYLCASSSQGMSEKLFFGSGTQLSVL.

The chain has TRBV9 and TRBJ2-5; no reliable D call. Deletions cut 0 bases from V and 2 bases from J, with 11 bases between. The germline gives CDR1 SGDLS, CDR2 YYNGEE. This CDR3 region has 15 residues. CDR3 sequence: CASSVGKEPQETQYF. The CDR3 coding sequence is TGTGCCAGCAGCGTAGGGAAGGAACCACAAGAGACCCAGTACTTC. Drawing the rest from reference TRBV9 and TRBJ2-5, the complete variable domain is DSGVTQTPKHLITATGQRVTLRCSPRSGDLSVYWYQQSLDQGLQFLIQYYNGEERAKGNILERFSAQQFPDLHSELNLSSLELGDSALYFCASSVGKEPQETQYFGPGTRLLVL.

This clonotype was picked up a small number of times. V gene TRBV6-1 combines with J gene TRBJ1-1, with 8 bases fitting TRBD1. Germline V lookup: CDR1 MNHNS, CDR2 SASEGT. CDR3 length equals 13 residues. Unmatched junction bases numbered 5, after V lost 6 bases and J lost 5 bases. The CDR3 DNA reads as TGTGCCAGCAGCGACAGGGGTTGGACTGAAGCTTTCTTT. It translates to CASSDRGWTEAFF.

J is TRBJ2-3 and V is TRBV29-1; D uncertain. Per the germline V gene, CDR1 is SQVTM and CDR2 is ANQGSEA. Trimming shortened V by 4 bases and J by 0 bases, and 11 bases separated the two germline ends. The CDR3 runs 14 residues. This chain's CDR3 is CSVGDITSTDTQYF. DNA for the CDR3: TGCAGCGTTGGAGACATCACTAGCACAGATACGCAGTATTTT.

This clonotype was recorded at least ten times. This rearrangement joins TRBV7-2 to TRBJ2-1, with a weak D call TRBD2 (7 bases). Germline V CDR1 and CDR2: SGHTA, FQGNSA. CDR3 size: 12 residues. Trimming stripped 4 bases from V and 8 bases from J, with 9 bases between. In DNA form, the CDR3 reads TGTGCCAGCAGCTCCGGGGGGCATGAGCAGTTCTTC. Encoded protein: CASSSGGHEQFF.

This chain uses TRBV28 with TRBJ2-5; D is perhaps TRBD1 (6 bases). The DNA end favors TRBJ2-7, so the J call may be wrong. Germline CDR1 MDHEN, CDR2 SYDVKM. The length of the CDR3 is 14 residues. The CDR3 sequence: CASSLGQTPYEQYF. CDR3 coding DNA: TGTGCCAGCAGTTTAGGACAGACCCCCTACGAGCAGTACTTC.

The J gene is TRBJ2-1, the V gene TRBV12-3 or TRBV12-4, with a weak D call TRBD1 (6 bases). The DNA end lines up better with TRBJ2-7; the J call may be wrong. The CDR3 is 13 amino acids. As DNA, the CDR3 is TGTGCCAGCGGTCCGGGACATTTCTACGAGCAGTACTTC. Its protein is CASGPGHFYEQYF.

This clonotype was detected only a few times. The J gene is TRBJ2-7, the V gene TRBV7-2, with D perhaps assigned TRBD1 or TRBD2 (5 bases each). Looked up from germline, CDR1 is SGHTA and CDR2 is FQGNSA. The CDR3 contains 16 residues. V dropped 0 bases and J dropped 2 bases, with 14 bases sitting between them. The CDR3 bases are TGTGCCAGCAGCTTAGCGCTGGATCAGGGACCCTACGAGCAGTACTTC. Its translation: CASSLALDQGPYEQYF. The whole variable domain, remainder taken from reference TRBV7-2 and TRBJ2-7, is GAGVSQSPSNKVTEKGKDVELRCDPISGHTALYWYRQSLGQGLEFLIYFQGNSAPDKSGLPSDRFSAERTGGSVSTLTIQRTQQEDSAVYLCASSLALDQGPYEQYFGPGTRLTVT.

This clonotype appeared a few times. V and J are TRBV5-1 and TRBJ2-1; D is perhaps TRBD2 (6 bases). V lost 3 bases to trimming and J lost 2 bases, with 12 bases between them. The CDR3 totals 15 residues. Germline CDR1 reads SGHRS; CDR2 reads YFSETQ. The CDR3 reads CASSSPEGTYNEQFF. The CDR3, as DNA: TGCGCCAGCAGCTCCCCGGAGGGAACCTACAATGAGCAGTTCTTC.

The V gene is TRBV7-2, the J gene TRBJ2-5, with 8 bases lining up with TRBD2. The J call may be in error: the DNA end matches TRBJ2-7 better. This CDR3 region has 15 residues. The germline V gene encodes CDR1 SGHTA and CDR2 FQGNSA. Written as DNA, the CDR3 is TGTGCCAGCAGCCAAGGGGCGGGGGGCCCCTACGAGCAGTACTTC. This encodes CASSQGAGGPYEQYF.

This clonotype was seen a single time. The gene calls are TRBV4-1 and TRBJ2-1, with TRBD2 matching 10 bases. With 0 bases clipped from V and 15 bases from J, the junction kept 5 bases outside the gene matches. The germline V gene encodes CDR1 MGHRA and CDR2 YSYEKL. The CDR3 is 13 residues long. The CDR3 loop is CASSQERGLALFF. The DNA of the CDR3 is TGCGCCAGCAGCCAAGAGAGGGGACTAGCGCTGTTCTTC.